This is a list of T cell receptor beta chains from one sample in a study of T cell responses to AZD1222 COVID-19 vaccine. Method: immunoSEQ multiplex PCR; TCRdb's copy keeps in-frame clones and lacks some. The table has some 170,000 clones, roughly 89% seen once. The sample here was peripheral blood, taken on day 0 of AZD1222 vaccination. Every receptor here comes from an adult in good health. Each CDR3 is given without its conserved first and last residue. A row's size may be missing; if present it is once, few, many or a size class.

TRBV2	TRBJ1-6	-	ASSVEQLASNSPLH
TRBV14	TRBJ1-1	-	ASSQDSLNTEAF
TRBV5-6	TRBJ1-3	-	ASSLLQTGAASGNTIY
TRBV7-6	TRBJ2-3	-	ASSLGAGGLTDTQY
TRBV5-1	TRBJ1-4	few	ASSEQGAHEKLF
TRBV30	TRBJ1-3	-	ASRTGLSGNTIY
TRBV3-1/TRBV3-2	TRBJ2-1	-	ASSQAARGRHTYNEQF
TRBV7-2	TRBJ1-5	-	ASSLNRVSNQPQH
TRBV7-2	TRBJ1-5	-	ASSLDSVRFGQPQH
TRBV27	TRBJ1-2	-	ASRTGTGYGYT
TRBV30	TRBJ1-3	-	ASGQGAGNTIY
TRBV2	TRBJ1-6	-	ASSSGTVGSPLH
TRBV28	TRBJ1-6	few	ASSSGSRGSYNSPLH
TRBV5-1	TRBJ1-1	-	ASSLVGTGANTEAF
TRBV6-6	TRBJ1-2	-	ASSYRGMRGYT
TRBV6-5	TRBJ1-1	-	ASSYQGRGNTEAF
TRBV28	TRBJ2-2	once	ASSLGTGWNTGELF
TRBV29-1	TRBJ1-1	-	SVTITGTEAF
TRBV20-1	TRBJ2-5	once	SASSASGGQETQY
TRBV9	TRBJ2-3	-	ASSVAGTRADTQY
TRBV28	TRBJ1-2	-	ASRQGLAFYGYT
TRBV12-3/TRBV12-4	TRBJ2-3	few	ASSPSGTDTQY
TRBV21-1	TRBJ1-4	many	ASSKNREGEKLF
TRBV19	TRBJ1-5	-	ASSGGQGNNQPQH
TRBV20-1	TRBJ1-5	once	SASSTFGTGGLGNQPQH
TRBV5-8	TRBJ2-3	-	ASSADRPSTDTQY